This T cell receptor beta chain comes out of a study of cytomegalovirus exposure and HLA in healthy donors. Study outcomes and limitations: Sequences of the TCR beta chain were said to predict the HLA-A and HLA-B alleles of most subjects accurately. Listed as cytomegalovirus-associated were 150 or so TCR beta chains.

Points on this clone: Antigen specificity is unknown.

PCR employed 60 Vbeta and 13 Jbeta primers. Assay: immunoSEQ multiplex PCR; the TCRdb copy retains only in-frame clones and omits some. Its clone listing holds about 33,000 clones. Germline V CDR1 and CDR2: MNHEY, SVGAGI. The CDR3 extends over 14 amino acids. Deletions cut 5 bases from V and 3 bases from J, with 14 bases between. The receptor was isolated from a woman aged 40 to 55 in good health and CMV-seropositive. The specimen sequenced was PBMCs. The chain is built from TRBV6-5 and TRBJ2-7; maybe TRBD1 (6 bases). DNA of the CDR3: TGTGCCAGCAGTCTCGGACAGTTGTACTACGAGCAGTACTTC. Its protein product is CASSLGQLYYEQYF.